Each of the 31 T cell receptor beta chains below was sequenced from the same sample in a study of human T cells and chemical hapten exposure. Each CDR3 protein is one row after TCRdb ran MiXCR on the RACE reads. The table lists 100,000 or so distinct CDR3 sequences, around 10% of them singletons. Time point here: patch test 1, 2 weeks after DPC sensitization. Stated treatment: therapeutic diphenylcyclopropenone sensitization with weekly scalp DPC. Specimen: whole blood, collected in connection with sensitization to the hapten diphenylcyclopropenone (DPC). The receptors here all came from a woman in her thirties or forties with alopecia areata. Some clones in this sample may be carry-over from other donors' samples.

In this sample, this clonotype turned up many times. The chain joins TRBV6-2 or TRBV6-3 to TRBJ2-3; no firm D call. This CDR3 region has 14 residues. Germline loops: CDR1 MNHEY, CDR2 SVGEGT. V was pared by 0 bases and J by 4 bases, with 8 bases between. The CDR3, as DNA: TGTGCCAGCAGTTACTCACAGACTCCAGATACGCAGTATTTT. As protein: CASSYSQTPDTQYF.

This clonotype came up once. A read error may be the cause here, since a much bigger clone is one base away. CDR3 protein: CASSRDREMSEKLLF. CDR3 sequence (DNA): TGTGCCAGCAGCCGGGACAGGGAAATGTCGGAAAAACTGCTTTTT. The rearrangement uses TRBV6-5 and TRBJ1-4; 9 bases are a match to TRBD1. The CDR3 loop spans 15 amino acids. Germline assignment: CDR1 MNHEY and CDR2 SVGAGI.

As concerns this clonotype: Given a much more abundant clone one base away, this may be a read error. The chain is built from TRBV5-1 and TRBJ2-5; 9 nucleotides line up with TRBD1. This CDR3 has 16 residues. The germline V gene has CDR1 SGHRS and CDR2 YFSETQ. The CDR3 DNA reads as TGCGCCGGCAGCCCCGGGACAGGGCGGCCGGGAGAGACCCAGTACTTC. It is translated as CAGSPGTGRPGETQYF. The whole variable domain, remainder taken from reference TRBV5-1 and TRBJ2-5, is KAGVTQTPRYLIKTRGQQVTLSCSPISGHRSVSWYQQTPGQGLQFLFEYFSETQRNKGNFPGRFSGRQFSNSRSEMNVSTLELGDSALYLCAGSPGTGRPGETQYFGPGTRLLVL.

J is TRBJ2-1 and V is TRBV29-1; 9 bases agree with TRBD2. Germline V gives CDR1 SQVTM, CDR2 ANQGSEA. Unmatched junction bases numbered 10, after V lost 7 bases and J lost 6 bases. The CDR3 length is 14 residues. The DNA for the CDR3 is TGCAGCGCCCGCAGTGCGGGGGGGAGCAATGAGCAGTTCTTC. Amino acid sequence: CSARSAGGSNEQFF.

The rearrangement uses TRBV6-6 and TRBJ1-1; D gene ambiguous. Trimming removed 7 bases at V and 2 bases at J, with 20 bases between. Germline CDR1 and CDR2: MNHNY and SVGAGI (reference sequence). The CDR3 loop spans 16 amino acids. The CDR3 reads CASTRNDGGPNTEAFF. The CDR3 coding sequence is TGTGCCAGCACCAGAAACGACGGAGGGCCCAACACTGAAGCTTTCTTT.

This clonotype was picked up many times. The CDR3 DNA sequence: TGCAGCGTTGCCGGGGGTCAGGAGCAGTTCTTC. This codes for CSVAGGQEQFF. The chain joins TRBV29-1 to TRBJ2-1, with D possibly TRBD2 on 6 matching bases. The CDR3 covers 11 residues. Trimming stripped 4 bases from V and 10 bases from J, with 11 bases between. Germline lookup yields CDR1 SQVTM and CDR2 ANQGSEA.

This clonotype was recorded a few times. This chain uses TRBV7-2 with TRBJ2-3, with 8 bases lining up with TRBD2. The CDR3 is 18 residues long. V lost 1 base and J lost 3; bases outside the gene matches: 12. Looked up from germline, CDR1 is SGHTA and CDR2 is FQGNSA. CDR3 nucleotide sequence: TGTGCCAGCAGCTTAGGATTCTCGCGGGGGGCAGTTACAGATACGCAGTATTTT. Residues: CASSLGFSRGAVTDTQYF.

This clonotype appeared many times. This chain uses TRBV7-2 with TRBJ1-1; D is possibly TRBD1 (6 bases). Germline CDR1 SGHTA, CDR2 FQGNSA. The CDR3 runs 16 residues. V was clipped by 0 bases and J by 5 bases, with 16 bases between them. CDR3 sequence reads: CASSLAPGVGRTEAFF. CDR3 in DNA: TGTGCCAGCAGCTTAGCCCCAGGGGTGGGACGGACTGAAGCTTTCTTT.

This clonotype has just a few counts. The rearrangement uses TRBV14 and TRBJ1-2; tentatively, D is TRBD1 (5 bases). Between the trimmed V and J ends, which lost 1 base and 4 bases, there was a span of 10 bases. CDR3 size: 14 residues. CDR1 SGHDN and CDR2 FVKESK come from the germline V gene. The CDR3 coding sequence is TGTGCCAGCAGCCAAGCGGGGGTGACCTATGGCTACACCTTC. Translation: CASSQAGVTYGYTF.

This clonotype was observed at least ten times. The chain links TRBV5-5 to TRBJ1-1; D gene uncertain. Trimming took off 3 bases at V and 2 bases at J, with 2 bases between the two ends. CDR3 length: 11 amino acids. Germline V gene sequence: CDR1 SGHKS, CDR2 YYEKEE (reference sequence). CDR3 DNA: TGTGCCAGCAGCTCCAACACTGAAGCTTTCTTT. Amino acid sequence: CASSSNTEAFF.

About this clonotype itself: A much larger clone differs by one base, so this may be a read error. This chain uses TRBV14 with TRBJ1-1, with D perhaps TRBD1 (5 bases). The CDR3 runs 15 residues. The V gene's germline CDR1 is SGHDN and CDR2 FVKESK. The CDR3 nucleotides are TGTGGCAGCAGCCAAGAGTGGACAACGAACACTGAAGCTTTCTTT. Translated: CGSSQEWTTNTEAFF.

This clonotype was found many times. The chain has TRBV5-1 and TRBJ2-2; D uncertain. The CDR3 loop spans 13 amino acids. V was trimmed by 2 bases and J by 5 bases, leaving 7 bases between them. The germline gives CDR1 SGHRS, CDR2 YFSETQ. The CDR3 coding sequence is TGCGCCAGCAGCTTTTCTGTGACCGGGGAGCTGTTTTTT. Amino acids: CASSFSVTGELFF.

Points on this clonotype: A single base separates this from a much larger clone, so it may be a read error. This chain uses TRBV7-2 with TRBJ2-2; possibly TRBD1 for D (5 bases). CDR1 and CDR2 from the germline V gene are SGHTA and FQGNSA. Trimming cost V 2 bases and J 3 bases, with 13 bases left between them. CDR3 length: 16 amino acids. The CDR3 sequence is CASSLLGPSDTGELFF. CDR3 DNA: TGTGCCAGCAGCTTATTGGGGCCTTCGGACACCGGGGAGCTGTTTTTT.

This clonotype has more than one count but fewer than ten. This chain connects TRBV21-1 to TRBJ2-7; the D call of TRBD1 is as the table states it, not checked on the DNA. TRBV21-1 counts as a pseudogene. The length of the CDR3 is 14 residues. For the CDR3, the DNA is TGTGCCAGCAGCAACCTAGTAGGGGACTACGAGCAGTACTTC. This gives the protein CASSNLVGDYEQYF.

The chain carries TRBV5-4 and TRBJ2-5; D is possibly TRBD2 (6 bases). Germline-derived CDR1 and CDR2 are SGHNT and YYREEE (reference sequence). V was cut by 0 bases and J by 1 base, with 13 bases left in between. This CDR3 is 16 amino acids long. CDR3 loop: CASSLVQFGGQETQYF. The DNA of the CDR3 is TGTGCCAGCAGCTTGGTTCAGTTCGGGGGCCAAGAGACCCAGTACTTC.

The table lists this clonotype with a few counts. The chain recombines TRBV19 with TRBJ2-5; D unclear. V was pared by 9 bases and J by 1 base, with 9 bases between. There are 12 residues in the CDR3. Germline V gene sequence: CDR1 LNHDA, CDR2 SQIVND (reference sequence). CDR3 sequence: CASSRGQETQYF. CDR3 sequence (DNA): TGTGCCAGCAGTCGAGGCCAAGAGACCCAGTACTTC.

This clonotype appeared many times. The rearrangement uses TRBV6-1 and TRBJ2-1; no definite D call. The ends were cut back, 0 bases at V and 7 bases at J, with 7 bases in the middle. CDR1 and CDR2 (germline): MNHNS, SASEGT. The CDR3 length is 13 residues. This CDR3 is CASSEAESNEQFF. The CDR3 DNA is TGTGCCAGCAGTGAAGCGGAGAGTAATGAGCAGTTCTTC.

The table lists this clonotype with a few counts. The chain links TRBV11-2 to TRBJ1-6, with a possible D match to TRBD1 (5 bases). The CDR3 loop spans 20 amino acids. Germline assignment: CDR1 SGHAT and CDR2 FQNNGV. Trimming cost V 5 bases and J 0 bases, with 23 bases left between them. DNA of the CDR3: TGTGCCAGCAGCGAGAGACCCCCGGGGGAAGTCGGCTCCTATAATTCACCCCTCCACTTT. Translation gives CASSERPPGEVGSYNSPLHF.

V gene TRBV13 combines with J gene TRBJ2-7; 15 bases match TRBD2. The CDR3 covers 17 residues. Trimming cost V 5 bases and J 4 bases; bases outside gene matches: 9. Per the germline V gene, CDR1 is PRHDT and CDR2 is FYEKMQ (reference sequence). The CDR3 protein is CASSLAGTSGRFYEQYF. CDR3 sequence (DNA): TGTGCCAGCAGCCTAGCCGGGACTAGCGGGAGGTTTTACGAGCAGTACTTC.

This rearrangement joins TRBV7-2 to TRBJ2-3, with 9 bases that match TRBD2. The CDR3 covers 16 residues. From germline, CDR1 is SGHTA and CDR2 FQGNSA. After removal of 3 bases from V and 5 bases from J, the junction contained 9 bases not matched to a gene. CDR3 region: CASSFFRGGAVDTQYF. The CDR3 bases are TGTGCCAGCAGCTTTTTTCGCGGGGGGGCGGTAGATACGCAGTATTTT.

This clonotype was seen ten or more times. The CDR3 bases are TGTGCCAGCAGCTTAGATCAGGGACCTCAGACAGATACGCAGTATTTT. It yields the protein CASSLDQGPQTDTQYF. The J gene is TRBJ2-3, the V gene TRBV11-2; possibly TRBD1 or TRBD2 for D (5 bases each). V lost 0 bases, J lost 3 bases, and 13 bases lay in between. The CDR3 consists of 16 residues. Per germline, CDR1 SGHAT and CDR2 FQNNGV.

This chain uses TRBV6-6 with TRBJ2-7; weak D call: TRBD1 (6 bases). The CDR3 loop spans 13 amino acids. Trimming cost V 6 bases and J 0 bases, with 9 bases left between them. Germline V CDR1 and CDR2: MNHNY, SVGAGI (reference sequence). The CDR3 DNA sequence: TGTGCCAGCAGCAAGGACAGCTCCTACGAGCAGTACTTC. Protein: CASSKDSSYEQYF.

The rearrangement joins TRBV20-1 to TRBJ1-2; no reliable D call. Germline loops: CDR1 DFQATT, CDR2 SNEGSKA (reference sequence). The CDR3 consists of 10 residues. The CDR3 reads CRRRALGYTF. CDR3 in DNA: TGCAGGAGAAGAGCGCTTGGCTACACCTTC.

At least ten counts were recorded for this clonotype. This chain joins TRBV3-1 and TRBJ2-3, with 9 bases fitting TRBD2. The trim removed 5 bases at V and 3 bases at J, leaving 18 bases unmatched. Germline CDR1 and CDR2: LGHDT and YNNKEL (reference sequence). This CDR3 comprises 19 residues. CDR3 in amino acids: CASSFLSPPSGVRTDTQYF. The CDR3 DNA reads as TGTGCCAGCAGCTTCCTCTCCCCCCCTAGCGGGGTTAGGACAGATACGCAGTATTTT.

CDR3 bases: TGTGCCAGCAGCCATAACAGGCCCTCTGGGGCCAACGTCCTGACTTTC. Amino acids: CASSHNRPSGANVLTF. The chain recombines TRBV14 with TRBJ2-6, with a tentative D call TRBD1 (5 bases). The CDR3 is 16 amino acids. V lost 3 bases, J lost 0 bases, and 9 bases lay in between. Germline V gene lookup returns CDR1 SGHDN and CDR2 FVKESK.

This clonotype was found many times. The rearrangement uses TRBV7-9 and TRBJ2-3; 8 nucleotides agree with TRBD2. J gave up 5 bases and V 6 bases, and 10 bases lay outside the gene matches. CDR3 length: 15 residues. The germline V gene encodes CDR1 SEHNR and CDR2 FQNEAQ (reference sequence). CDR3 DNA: TGTGCCAGCAGTTTTCGGGAGGGCCGCATAGATACGCAGTATTTT. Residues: CASSFREGRIDTQYF.

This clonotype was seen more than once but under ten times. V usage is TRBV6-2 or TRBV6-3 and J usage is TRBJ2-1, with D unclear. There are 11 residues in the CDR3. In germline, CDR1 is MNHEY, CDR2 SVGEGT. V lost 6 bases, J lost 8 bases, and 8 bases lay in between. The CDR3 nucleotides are TGTGCCAGCAGCCCCCTGGATGAGCAGTTCTTC. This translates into CASSPLDEQFF.

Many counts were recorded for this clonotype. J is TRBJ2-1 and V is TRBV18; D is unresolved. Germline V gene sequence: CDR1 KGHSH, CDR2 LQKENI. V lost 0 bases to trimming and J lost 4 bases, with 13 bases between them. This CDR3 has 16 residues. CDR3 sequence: CASSPPRLGNYNEQFF. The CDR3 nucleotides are TGTGCCAGCTCACCACCTCGGCTGGGAAATTACAATGAGCAGTTCTTC.

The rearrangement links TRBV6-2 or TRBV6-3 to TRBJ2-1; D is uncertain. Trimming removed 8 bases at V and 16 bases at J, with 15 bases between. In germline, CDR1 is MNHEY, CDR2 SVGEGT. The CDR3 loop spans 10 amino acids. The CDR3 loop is CASGLVNLFF. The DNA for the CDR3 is TGTGCCAGCGGGTTAGTCAACCTTTTCTTC.

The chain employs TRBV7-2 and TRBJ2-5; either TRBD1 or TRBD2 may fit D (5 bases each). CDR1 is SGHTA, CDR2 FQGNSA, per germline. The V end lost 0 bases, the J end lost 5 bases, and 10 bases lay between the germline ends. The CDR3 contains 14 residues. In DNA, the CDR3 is TGTGCCAGCAGCTTAGCGGGGACCCGGGAGACCCAGTACTTC. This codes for CASSLAGTRETQYF.

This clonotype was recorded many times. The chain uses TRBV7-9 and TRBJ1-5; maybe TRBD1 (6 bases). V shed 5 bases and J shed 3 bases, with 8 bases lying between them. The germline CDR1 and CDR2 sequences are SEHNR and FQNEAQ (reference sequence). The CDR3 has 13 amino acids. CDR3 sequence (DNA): TGTGCCAGCAGCCGACAGGACAATCAGCCCCAGCATTTT. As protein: CASSRQDNQPQHF. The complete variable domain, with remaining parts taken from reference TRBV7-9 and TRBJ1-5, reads DTGVSQNPRHKITKRGQNVTFRCDPISEHNRLYWYRQTLGQGPEFLTYFQNEAQLEKSRLLSDRFSAERPKGSFSTLEIQRTEQGDSAMYLCASSRQDNQPQHFGDGTRLSIL.